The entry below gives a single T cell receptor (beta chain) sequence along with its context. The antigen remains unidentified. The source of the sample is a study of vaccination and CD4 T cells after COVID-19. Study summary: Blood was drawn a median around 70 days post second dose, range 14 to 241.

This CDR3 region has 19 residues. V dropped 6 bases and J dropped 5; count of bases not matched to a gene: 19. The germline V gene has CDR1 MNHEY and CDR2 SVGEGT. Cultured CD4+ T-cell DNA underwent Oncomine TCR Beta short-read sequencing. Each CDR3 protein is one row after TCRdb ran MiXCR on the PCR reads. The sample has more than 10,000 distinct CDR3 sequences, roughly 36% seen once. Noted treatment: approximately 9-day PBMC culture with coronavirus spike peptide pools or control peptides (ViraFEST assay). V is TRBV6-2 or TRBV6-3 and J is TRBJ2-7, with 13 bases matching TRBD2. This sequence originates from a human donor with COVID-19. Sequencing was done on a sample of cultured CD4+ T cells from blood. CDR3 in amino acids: CASRTLSATSGGKLDEQYF. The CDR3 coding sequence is TGTGCCAGCAGAACCCTGTCCGCGACTAGCGGGGGGAAACTTGACGAGCAGTACTTC.